These 5 T cell receptor beta chains share one sample of origin, sequenced in a study of T cell clonality in common variable immunodeficiency. These TCRs' antigens remain unknown. Assay: immunoSEQ multiplex PCR; the TCRdb copy retains only in-frame clones and omits some. Singletons are absent from the sample, which has roughly 25,000 clones. Study findings and constraints: In common variable immunodeficiency, TCR beta chains reportedly carried fewer deletions and N-nucleotide insertions.

Sequenced input: peripheral blood mononuclear cells. The origin of the receptors is a human donor with common variable immunodeficiency.

This clone has at least ten counts. The read stops 3 residues short of the end of the CDR3; the missing end is completed from the germline J gene. The chain links TRBV18 to TRBJ2-7, with 10 bases aligning to TRBD1. Unmatched junction bases numbered 1, after V lost 3 bases and J lost 5 bases. Germline V gives CDR1 KGHSH, CDR2 LQKENI. The CDR3 totals 13 residues. CDR3 protein: CASSPGTGDEQYF. Partial CDR3 DNA: TGTGCCAGCTCACCCGGGACAGGGGACGAG.

This clone has ten or more counts. The DNA read from the CDR3 is TGTGCCAGCAGTCTTCGGGACAGGGTGGACGAG. This encodes CASSLRDRVDE. The CDR3 reads in full as CASSLRDRVDEQYF. The rearrangement uses TRBV28 and TRBJ2-7; the match to TRBD1 covers 9 bases. The read comes to an end 3 residues before the CDR3 does, leaving the germline J gene to fill in the end. V lost 5 bases to trimming and J lost 5 bases; unmatched junction nucleotides: 7. Germline V gives CDR1 MDHEN, CDR2 SYDVKM. The CDR3 is made up of 14 amino acids.

Partial CDR3 DNA: TGTGCCAGCAGCCCTGGACTAGCGGGAGAGACTGAG. Protein sequence: CASSPGLAGETE. The complete CDR3 reads CASSPGLAGETEQFF. V gene TRBV5-6 combines with J gene TRBJ2-1, with 13 bases lining up with TRBD2. The read terminates 3 residues ahead of where the CDR3 ends, so the germline J gene completes it. The germline gives CDR1 SGHDT, CDR2 YYEEEE. The J segment lost 9 bases and the V segment lost 4 bases, leaving 7 bases of the junction unmatched. This CDR3 comprises 15 residues.

This clone was detected only a few times. The CDR3 goes on 3 residues after the read ends, and that part is filled in from the germline J gene. The rearrangement links TRBV6-1 to TRBJ2-6; tentatively, D is TRBD1 or TRBD2 (5 bases each). Trimming pared 4 bases from V and 0 bases from J, leaving 10 bases between. The CDR3 has 16 amino acids. Germline lookup yields CDR1 MNHNS and CDR2 SASEGT. The sequenced part of the CDR3 DNA is TGTGCCAGCAGTGGACTGAGGGGCTCTGGGGCCAACGTC. Protein sequence: CASSGLRGSGANV. The entire CDR3 reads CASSGLRGSGANVLTF.

About this clone: The read ends 3 residues early relative to the CDR3; the germline J gene fills the gap. The chain couples TRBV7-2 to TRBJ1-5; D gene uncertain. Germline V lookup: CDR1 SGHTA, CDR2 FQGNSA. This CDR3 spans 14 amino acids. V lost 7 bases and J lost 3, with 13 bases in between. The sequenced part of the CDR3 DNA is TGTGCCAGCACTCCGAGCGGATTCAATCAGCCC. Translation: CASTPSGFNQP. The whole CDR3 region reads CASTPSGFNQPQHF.